The clone carrying this T cell receptor (beta chain) came up once. The sample comes from a study of PD-1 blockade in classical Hodgkin lymphoma. Some clones are missing from TCRdb's copy, which holds only in-frame ones; the method was immunoSEQ multiplex PCR. The sample comprises about 17,000 clones, about 80% of which are singletons, and roughly 4.4% rests with the top ten. Relapse was seen in all patients after autologous stem cell transplantation, and brentuximab vedotin exposure was variable. V lost 7 bases and J 3 bases, leaving 22 bases between the germline ends. Germline V gene data show CDR1 as SGHTA and CDR2 as FQGNSA. CDR3 length: 16 amino acids.

This sequence was found in a human donor with classical Hodgkin lymphoma. This rearrangement joins TRBV7-2 to TRBJ2-7; D might be TRBD1 (5 bases). Here the sequenced sample was peripheral blood mononuclear cells (PBMCs), taken at baseline. This CDR3 is CASTLGGAGKDYEQYF. The DNA of the CDR3 is TGTGCCAGCACCCTGGGTGGGGCAGGCAAGGACTACGAGCAGTACTTC.